These 20 T cell receptor beta chains came from one sample sequenced in a study of vaccination effects on CD4 cells after COVID-19. Viral peptide pools were used in the ViraFEST assay to expand antigen-specific CD4+ T cells, and sequencing came afterward. Following 10 days of culture, CD4+ T cells were isolated. All vaccine recipients tested negative for nucleocapsid antibodies and had never contracted SARS-CoV-2 infection. No antigens are known for them. Clones were sequenced by immunoSEQ multiplex PCR, and TCRdb holds only the in-frame ones, with some missing. The table has about 23,000 clones, 73% seen once. The sequencing used CD4+ T cells from PBMCs cultured with SARS-CoV-2 spike peptides, collected before COVID-19 vaccination. These receptors were obtained from a human donor who received a COVID-19 vaccine.

The chain links TRBV5-4 to TRBJ2-5; D is uncertain. Germline CDR1 and CDR2: SGHNT and YYREEE (reference sequence). The length of the CDR3 is 15 residues. V was pared by 0 bases and J by 5 bases, with 14 bases between. The CDR3 DNA is TGTGCCAGCAGCTTGGAACAGACCCCCGGGGAGACCCAGTACTTC. Its translation: CASSLEQTPGETQYF.

This sequence joins TRBV12-2 and TRBJ1-4. TRBV12-2 is reported as a pseudogene. The CDR3 consists of 11 residues. CDR3 in DNA: TGTGCAAGTTTGGGGGGGGAAAAACTGTTTTTT. Protein: CASLGGEKLFF.

This clone was observed a single time. CDR3 nucleotides: TGTGCCAGCGGGGGGACTAGCGTCTACAATGAGCAGTTCTTC. Translating it yields CASGGTSVYNEQFF. This chain uses TRBV2 with TRBJ2-1; 10 bases are shared with TRBD2. The CDR3 loop spans 14 amino acids. V lost 8 bases and J lost 3; bases outside the gene matches: 4. Germline CDR1 and CDR2: SNHLY and FYNNEI.

This chain links TRBV14 with TRBJ2-5; possibly TRBD2 for D (5 bases). The germline V gene encodes CDR1 SGHDN and CDR2 FVKESK. V was cut by 2 bases and J by 3 bases, with 10 bases left in between. This CDR3 has 14 residues. The CDR3 DNA sequence: TGTGCCAGCAGCCAAATTGGGAGAGAAGAGACCCAGTACTTC. Protein: CASSQIGREETQYF.

The chain has TRBV13 and TRBJ1-3, with D hard to call. Between the trimmed V and J ends, which lost 6 bases and 3 bases, there was a span of 15 bases. The CDR3 spans 15 residues. Germline values: CDR1 PRHDT, CDR2 FYEKMQ (reference sequence). CDR3 region: CASSREQFNGNTIYF. The CDR3 bases are TGTGCCAGCAGTCGGGAGCAATTCAATGGAAACACCATATATTTT.

J is TRBJ1-4 and V is TRBV18, with D hard to call. The germline CDR1 and CDR2 sequences are KGHSH and LQKENI. The V end lost 2 bases, the J end lost 8 bases, and 9 bases lay between the germline ends. This CDR3 contains 13 residues. The CDR3 DNA is TGTGCCAGCTCACCAGGCAATCTAGAAAAACTGTTTTTT. Residues: CASSPGNLEKLFF.

This sequence joins TRBV3-1 (or the pseudogene TRBV3-2) and TRBJ1-1; D not certain. The V gene's germline CDR1 is LGHDT and CDR2 YNNKEL (reference sequence). The CDR3 spans 12 residues. Trimming took 5 bases from V and 6 from J, leaving 10 bases between them. The CDR3 nucleotides read TGTGCCAGCAGCTCAGTCCAGTCTGAAGCTTTCTTT. Translating it yields CASSSVQSEAFF.

The chain has TRBV5-1 and TRBJ2-3; D is unclear. Trimming removed 3 bases at V and 0 bases at J, with 11 bases between. The germline gives CDR1 SGHRS, CDR2 YFSETQ. This CDR3 contains 15 residues. The CDR3 coding sequence is TGCGCCAGCAGCTCCACATTTACTAGCACAGATACGCAGTATTTT. Protein: CASSSTFTSTDTQYF.

This clone was picked up a small number of times. This sequence joins TRBV19 and TRBJ1-2; D might be TRBD1 (5 bases). V was cut by 7 bases and J by 4 bases, with 19 bases left in between. The germline CDR1 and CDR2 sequences are LNHDA and SQIVND (reference sequence). The CDR3 is made up of 15 amino acids. The CDR3 nucleotides read TGTGCCAGTACCCGGCAGGGCCTTACCACCTATGGCTACACCTTC. Its protein is CASTRQGLTTYGYTF.

This chain connects TRBV6-5 to TRBJ2-2, with D perhaps matching TRBD1 (6 bases). V lost 6 bases and J lost 3, with 14 bases in between. Looked up from germline, CDR1 is MNHEY and CDR2 is SVGAGI. The length of the CDR3 is 15 residues. The CDR3 loop reads CASRGEQGYTGELFF. CDR3 DNA: TGTGCCAGCAGGGGGGAACAGGGTTACACCGGGGAGCTGTTTTTT.

J is TRBJ2-7 and V is TRBV2; 8 nucleotides match TRBD2. CDR3 length: 15 residues. The germline V gene has CDR1 SNHLY and CDR2 FYNNEI. Trimming took 2 bases from V and 6 from J; bases not matched to a gene: 9. The CDR3 DNA reads as TGTGCCAGCAGTGAACTGGGACTAGGACCGGGCGAGCAGTACTTC. It codes for CASSELGLGPGEQYF.

The V call is TRBV12-5, the J call TRBJ1-3, with D tentatively TRBD1 (5 bases). Per the germline V gene, CDR1 is LGHNT and CDR2 is FRNRAP. V gave up 0 bases and J gave up 4 bases, with 19 bases separating them. There are 18 residues in the CDR3. The CDR3 reads CASGLVLIQGVIGNTIYF. CDR3 bases: TGTGCTAGTGGTTTGGTACTCATCCAAGGGGTAATCGGAAACACCATATATTTT.

V and J are TRBV4-1 and TRBJ2-3; 7 bases align to TRBD2. This CDR3 contains 17 residues. Germline CDR1 reads MGHRA; CDR2 reads YSYEKL. V lost 0 bases to trimming and J lost 2 bases; unmatched junction nucleotides: 8. The CDR3 loop reads CASSQEVQRGLTDTQYF. In DNA form, the CDR3 reads TGCGCCAGCAGCCAAGAGGTCCAGCGGGGCCTCACAGATACGCAGTATTTT.

About this clone itself: The sample carries other DNA sequences with the same CDR3. This chain joins TRBV10-2 and TRBJ2-7; D is possibly TRBD1 (6 bases). Germline V gives CDR1 WSHSY, CDR2 SAAADI. The CDR3 is made up of 14 amino acids. Trimming removed 0 bases at V and 2 bases at J, with 8 bases between. CDR3: CASSESWGPYEQYF. The CDR3 DNA reads TGCGCCAGCAGTGAGTCTTGGGGGCCCTACGAGCAGTACTTC.

The CDR3 reads CASSFNRDLKGYTF. Written as DNA, the CDR3 is TGTGCCAGCAGTTTTAACAGGGATTTAAAGGGCTACACCTTC. This chain links TRBV6-6 with TRBJ1-2; tentative D call: TRBD1 (6 bases). This CDR3 is built from 14 residues. Trimming removed 4 bases at V and 8 bases at J, with 17 bases between. Germline V lookup: CDR1 MNHNY, CDR2 SVGAGI (reference sequence).

V is TRBV19 and J is TRBJ2-7, with a possible D match to TRBD1 (5 bases). CDR1 LNHDA and CDR2 SQIVND come from the germline V gene (reference sequence). The CDR3 totals 13 residues. Trimming removed 7 bases at V and 0 bases at J, with 10 bases between. CDR3 sequence (DNA): TGTGCCAGTATAGGGGCCAACTCCTACGAGCAGTACTTC. Translated, it gives CASIGANSYEQYF.

The chain employs TRBV6-5 and TRBJ2-7; D may be TRBD2 (5 bases). This CDR3 comprises 16 residues. V lost 2 bases and J lost 5, with 19 bases in between. Germline CDR1 MNHEY, CDR2 SVGAGI. As DNA, the CDR3 is TGTGCCAGCAGTTACCAAGGGAGCCCCCTAATGAACGAGCAGTACTTC. Its translation: CASSYQGSPLMNEQYF.

The chain has TRBV5-1 and TRBJ1-4, with 9 bases aligning to TRBD1. With 4 bases clipped from V and 2 bases from J, the junction kept 18 bases outside the gene matches. The germline V gene encodes CDR1 SGHRS and CDR2 YFSETQ. This CDR3 has 20 amino acids. The CDR3 DNA follows: TGCGCCAGCAGCCGAGAGAGATACAGGGGGCCAGCAGATACTAATGAAAAACTGTTTTTT. Translation: CASSRERYRGPADTNEKLFF.

Only a few counts were recorded for this clone. V gene TRBV7-9 combines with J gene TRBJ2-1, with D hard to call. Looked up from germline, CDR1 is SEHNR and CDR2 is FQNEAQ (reference sequence). With 4 bases removed from V and 8 bases from J, the gap between germline ends came to 12 bases. This CDR3 comprises 13 residues. CDR3 loop: CASSSTHSDEQFF. The CDR3 nucleotides read TGTGCCAGCAGCTCGACCCACTCGGATGAGCAGTTCTTC.

The chain combines TRBV6-1 with TRBJ2-7; D is undetermined. The CDR3 spans 11 residues. Between the trimmed V and J ends, which lost 3 bases and 3 bases, there was a span of 3 bases. The germline V gene encodes CDR1 MNHNS and CDR2 SASEGT. CDR3 loop: CASSDVYEQYF. The CDR3 nucleotides are TGTGCCAGCAGTGACGTCTACGAGCAGTACTTC.